Here is one T cell receptor beta chain with its context. There are a few counts of this clonotype. This clone's antigen is unknown. Qualities for individual bases were not recorded, and no much larger clone is one base off. Sequencing instrument: Illumina NovaSeq 6000. TCR cDNA was synthesized by 5'RACE template switching, through which a universal primer site and unique molecular identifiers were introduced. cDNA synthesis was primed from both the TCR alpha and TCR beta constant segments. Library amplification used two PCR steps, and the second PCR step added sample barcodes and sequencing adapters. Sequencing of the libraries was done on either Illumina HiSeq 2500 (2x100 bp) or NovaSeq (2x150 bp). The original methods were these. Reads were demultiplexed and collapsed into UMI consensus sequences with MIGEC, and V(D)J alignment was performed with MiXCR. Using edgeR on replicate PBMC samples, clonotypes were called vaccine-responding if FDR was below 0.01 and the log2 fold change was above 5 up to day 15. CD4 or CD8 identity was assigned to each bulk clonotype according to whether the clonotype was present at higher abundance in the sequenced CD4 repertoire or the sequenced CD8 repertoire. TCRdb redid the processing of the public reads, applying fastp at Q25 and MiXCR, and retained in-frame beta chains. CDR3 protein duplicates are merged, each entry listing the most common genes and DNA. These V and J calls rely on TCRdb rather than the paper's analysis. This sample lists about 350,000 distinct CDR3 sequences; around 13% were detected once. The top ten constitute 2.5% to 4% of the sample.

This sample was included in a study of T cells after yellow fever vaccination (dated by TCRdb to the late 2010s). A note on the overall study: The SMART-Seq v4 Ultra Low Input RNA kit was used to prepare libraries from fractions with low cell numbers. Bulk TCR alpha and beta repertoires were sequenced longitudinally to track T-cell clones before and after primary and booster YFV17D yellow fever vaccination. Two healthy male donors, one aged 18 to 29 and one aged 30 to 40 years, made up the cohort. Blood samples were taken at several timepoints before and after primary and secondary immunization, and bulk PBMC replicates and cell subsets were isolated.

What the research found in general, with its limitations: A small fraction of clonotypes showed up in both the CD4 and CD8 compartments, probably as a result of convergent recombination. Compared with the primary T-cell response, the secondary T-cell response was faster but weaker, reaching its peak on day 5 rather than on day 15. Most clones expanded after primary vaccination were re-detected after the booster (around 96% of CD4 and 88% of CD8), suggesting broad memory maintenance. Only a couple of donors were included in the study, so the extent to which the findings can be generalized is limited. FACS-sorted repertoires could contain abundant contaminating clonotypes from the bulk population, so computational filtering was required.

CDR1 MRHNA and CDR2 SNTAGT are derived from the germline V gene. The cysteine opens and the phenylalanine closes a CDR3 of 14 amino acids. The read is trimmed to its CDR3 DNA, 42 bases read in frame from base 1. Between the V and J ends, shortened by 5 bases and 2 bases respectively, the junction contains 11 bases. The sample's treatment or condition, from its label and the paper: live attenuated yellow fever vaccine strain. PBMCs were isolated from peripheral blood using a standard Ficoll-Paque protocol. Dynabeads CD4 and CD8 positive selection kits were used to isolate the CD4 and CD8 T-cell fractions. TriZol was used to extract RNA from bulk PBMCs, CD4 and CD8 fractions, and dextramer-positive and dextramer-negative fractions.

This TCR derives from a man between 18 and 35 years old who received the YFV17D yellow fever vaccine. Sequenced here: CD4+ T cells sorted from PBMCs, sampled 15 days after the yellow fever booster vaccination. The chain is assembled from TRBV6-4 and TRBJ2-3; the D gene cannot be resolved reliably. The DNA reads as follows: TGTGCCAGCAGTACCACGCCTCTCACAGATACGCAGTATTTT. This yields the protein CASSTTPLTDTQYF.